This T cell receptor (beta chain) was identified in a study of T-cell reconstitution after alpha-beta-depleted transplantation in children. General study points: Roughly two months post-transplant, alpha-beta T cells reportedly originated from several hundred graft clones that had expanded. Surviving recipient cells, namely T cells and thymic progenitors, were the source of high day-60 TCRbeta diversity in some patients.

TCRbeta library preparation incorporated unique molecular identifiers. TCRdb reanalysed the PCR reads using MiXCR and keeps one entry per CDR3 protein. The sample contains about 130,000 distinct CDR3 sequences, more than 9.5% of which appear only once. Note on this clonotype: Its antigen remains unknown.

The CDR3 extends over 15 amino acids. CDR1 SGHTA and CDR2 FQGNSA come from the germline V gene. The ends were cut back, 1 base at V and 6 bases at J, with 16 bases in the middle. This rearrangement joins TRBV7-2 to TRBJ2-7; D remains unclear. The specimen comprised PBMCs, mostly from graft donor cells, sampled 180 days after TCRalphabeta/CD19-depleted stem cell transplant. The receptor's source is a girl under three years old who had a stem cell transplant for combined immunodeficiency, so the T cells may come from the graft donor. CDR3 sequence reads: CASSLEPGRLFEQYF. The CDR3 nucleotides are TGTGCCAGCAGCTTAGAGCCTGGCAGGTTGTTCGAGCAGTACTTC. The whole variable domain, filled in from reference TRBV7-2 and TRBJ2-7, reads GAGVSQSPSNKVTEKGKDVELRCDPISGHTALYWYRQSLGQGLEFLIYFQGNSAPDKSGLPSDRFSAERTGGSVSTLTIQRTQQEDSAVYLCASSLEPGRLFEQYFGPGTRLTVT.